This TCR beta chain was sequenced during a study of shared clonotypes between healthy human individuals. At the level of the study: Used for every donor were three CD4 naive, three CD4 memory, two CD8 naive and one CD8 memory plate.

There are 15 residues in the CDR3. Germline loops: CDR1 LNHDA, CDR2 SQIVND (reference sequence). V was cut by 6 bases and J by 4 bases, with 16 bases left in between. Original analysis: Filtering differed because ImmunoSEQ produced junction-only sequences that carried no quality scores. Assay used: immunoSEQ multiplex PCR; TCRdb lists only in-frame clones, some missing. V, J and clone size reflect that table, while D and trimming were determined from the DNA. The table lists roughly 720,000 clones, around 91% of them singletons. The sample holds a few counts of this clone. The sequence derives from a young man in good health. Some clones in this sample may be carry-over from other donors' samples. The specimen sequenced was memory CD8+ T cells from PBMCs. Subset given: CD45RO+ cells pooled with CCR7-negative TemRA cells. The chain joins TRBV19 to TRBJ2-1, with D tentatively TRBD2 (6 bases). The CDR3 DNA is TGTGCCAGTAGCCCCTCCGGGAGTGTGTACAATGAGCAGTTCTTC. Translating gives CASSPSGSVYNEQFF.